Listed below are T cell receptor beta chains from one sample, sequenced in a study of T-cell reconstitution after alpha-beta-depleted transplantation in children. TCRdb re-called the PCR reads with MiXCR, one entry per CDR3 protein. This sample carries some 5,100 distinct CDR3 sequences, just under 7.5% of them seen once, and the ten largest clones take around 2%. The sequences come from PBMCs, mostly from graft donor cells, collected 60 days after TCRalphabeta/CD19-depleted stem cell transplant. The receptor source for this set is a boy under three years old who had a stem cell transplant for SCID, so the T cells may come from the graft donor. The CDR3 runs from the conserved cysteine through the conserved F or W. The D gene is left open where the match is weak. Size tells how often a clone was seen (once, few, many) or the class of an expanded clone, and some rows leave it out.

v_gene,j_gene,d_gene,abundance,CDR3aa,CDR3nt
TRBV6-5,TRBJ2-7,-,medium-sized,CASTSAGVSYEQYF,TGTGCCAGCACCTCCGCAGGGGTGTCCTACGAGCAGTACTTC
TRBV6-5,TRBJ1-2,TRBD1,many,CATRGSPGQGGYGYTF,TGTGCCACCCGGGGCAGTCCGGGACAGGGGGGGTATGGCTACACCTTC
TRBV4-2,TRBJ2-4,TRBD1,medium-sized,CASSQGTGWNIQYF,TGTGCCAGCAGCCAAGGGACAGGGTGGAACATTCAGTACTTC
TRBV11-2,TRBJ1-1,-,many,CASSFRRGNNPEAFF,TGTGCCAGCAGCTTTCGAAGGGGAAATAACCCTGAAGCTTTCTTT
TRBV7-8,TRBJ1-6,-,many,CASGGRVNSPLHF,TGTGCCAGCGGGGGCAGAGTTAATTCACCCCTCCACTTT
TRBV11-2,TRBJ2-4,-,-,CASSPGVGYKNIQYF,TGTGCCAGCAGCCCCGGGGTGGGGTACAAAAACATTCAGTACTTC
TRBV12-3/TRBV12-4,TRBJ2-5,-,medium-sized,CASRNKGGGETQYF,TGTGCCAGCAGGAATAAGGGGGGAGGAGAGACCCAGTACTTC
TRBV20-1,TRBJ1-2,TRBD1,medium-sized,CSARDRLGGVRGYTF,TGCAGTGCTAGGGACAGGTTAGGGGGTGTTCGTGGCTACACCTTC
TRBV21-1,TRBJ1-5,-,many,CANNWAQGGQPQHF,TGTGCCAACAACTGGGCCCAGGGGGGTCAGCCCCAGCATTTT
TRBV2,TRBJ1-2,-,many,CASSAQRDGYTF,TGTGCCAGCAGTGCCCAGCGGGATGGCTACACCTTC
TRBV7-9,TRBJ2-7,TRBD2,medium-sized,CASSLEWGTAGGPSYEQYF,TGTGCCAGCAGCTTAGAATGGGGTACAGCGGGGGGGCCTTCCTACGAGCAGTACTTC
TRBV21-1,TRBJ2-7,-,many,CASSKAPADEQYF,TGTGCCAGCAGCAAAGCGCCGGCGGACGAGCAGTACTTC
TRBV19,TRBJ1-1,-,medium-sized,CASSIAARLEAFF,TGTGCCAGTAGTATCGCGGCCAGGCTTGAAGCTTTCTTT
TRBV7-4,TRBJ1-1,-,medium-sized,CAHIGTGLITEAFF,TGTGCTCACATTGGGACGGGTTTAATCACTGAAGCTTTCTTT
TRBV20-1,TRBJ1-5,TRBD1,medium-sized,CSGGQGNQPQHF,TGCAGTGGGGGACAGGGGAATCAGCCCCAGCATTTT
TRBV6-1,TRBJ2-5,TRBD1,medium-sized,CASVGQPPGCPFQETQYF,TGTGCCAGCGTGGGACAGCCCCCCGGGTGCCCCTTCCAAGAGACCCAGTACTTC
TRBV5-1,TRBJ1-3,-,medium-sized,CASSLGRNRNTIYF,TGCGCCAGCAGCTTGGGCCGGAATAGAAACACCATATATTTT
TRBV10-3,TRBJ1-1,-,medium-sized,CAISKGTEAFF,TGTGCCATCAGTAAGGGGACTGAAGCTTTCTTT
TRBV5-4,TRBJ2-2,TRBD2,few,CASSPRGGRTGELFF,TGTGCCAGCAGCCCGCGGGGGGGCCGTACCGGGGAGCTGTTTTTT
TRBV21-1,TRBJ2-7,-,medium-sized,CASRDLGQQQSYEQYF,TGTGCCAGCAGAGATCTAGGACAGCAGCAATCCTACGAGCAGTACTTC
TRBV6-5,TRBJ1-5,-,many,CASPPPHGSNQPQHF,TGTGCCAGCCCACCTCCCCATGGTAGCAATCAGCCCCAGCATTTT
TRBV7-9,TRBJ1-2,-,medium-sized,CASSLEWGDGYTF,TGTGCCAGCAGCTTAGAATGGGGGGATGGCTACACCTTC
TRBV20-1,TRBJ1-2,-,many,CSARGWGPSNYGYTF,TGCAGTGCTAGAGGGTGGGGGCCCTCTAACTATGGCTACACCTTC
TRBV12-5,TRBJ2-5,TRBD1,medium-sized,CASGPQGAQETQYF,TGTGCTAGTGGCCCACAGGGGGCCCAAGAGACCCAGTACTTC
TRBV20-1,TRBJ2-1,-,medium-sized,CSARDQDRSLGQFF,TGCAGTGCTAGAGATCAGGATCGGAGTCTAGGGCAGTTCTTC
TRBV6-2/TRBV6-3,TRBJ2-7,TRBD2,many,CASSRGTSGGPPVEREQYF,TGTGCCAGCAGCCGCGGGACTAGCGGGGGGCCTCCAGTAGAGCGCGAGCAGTACTTC
TRBV6-5,TRBJ2-7,-,many,CASSYGQQGTYEQYF,TGTGCCAGCAGTTACGGACAGCAGGGGACCTACGAGCAGTACTTC
TRBV7-3,TRBJ2-3,TRBD2,medium-sized,CASSSKTSGGLDTQYF,TGTGCCAGCAGCTCAAAGACTAGCGGGGGGTTGGATACGCAGTATTTT
TRBV5-1,TRBJ1-5,TRBD1,medium-sized,CASSPGQGYQPQHF,TGCGCCAGCAGCCCGGGACAGGGGTATCAGCCCCAGCATTTT